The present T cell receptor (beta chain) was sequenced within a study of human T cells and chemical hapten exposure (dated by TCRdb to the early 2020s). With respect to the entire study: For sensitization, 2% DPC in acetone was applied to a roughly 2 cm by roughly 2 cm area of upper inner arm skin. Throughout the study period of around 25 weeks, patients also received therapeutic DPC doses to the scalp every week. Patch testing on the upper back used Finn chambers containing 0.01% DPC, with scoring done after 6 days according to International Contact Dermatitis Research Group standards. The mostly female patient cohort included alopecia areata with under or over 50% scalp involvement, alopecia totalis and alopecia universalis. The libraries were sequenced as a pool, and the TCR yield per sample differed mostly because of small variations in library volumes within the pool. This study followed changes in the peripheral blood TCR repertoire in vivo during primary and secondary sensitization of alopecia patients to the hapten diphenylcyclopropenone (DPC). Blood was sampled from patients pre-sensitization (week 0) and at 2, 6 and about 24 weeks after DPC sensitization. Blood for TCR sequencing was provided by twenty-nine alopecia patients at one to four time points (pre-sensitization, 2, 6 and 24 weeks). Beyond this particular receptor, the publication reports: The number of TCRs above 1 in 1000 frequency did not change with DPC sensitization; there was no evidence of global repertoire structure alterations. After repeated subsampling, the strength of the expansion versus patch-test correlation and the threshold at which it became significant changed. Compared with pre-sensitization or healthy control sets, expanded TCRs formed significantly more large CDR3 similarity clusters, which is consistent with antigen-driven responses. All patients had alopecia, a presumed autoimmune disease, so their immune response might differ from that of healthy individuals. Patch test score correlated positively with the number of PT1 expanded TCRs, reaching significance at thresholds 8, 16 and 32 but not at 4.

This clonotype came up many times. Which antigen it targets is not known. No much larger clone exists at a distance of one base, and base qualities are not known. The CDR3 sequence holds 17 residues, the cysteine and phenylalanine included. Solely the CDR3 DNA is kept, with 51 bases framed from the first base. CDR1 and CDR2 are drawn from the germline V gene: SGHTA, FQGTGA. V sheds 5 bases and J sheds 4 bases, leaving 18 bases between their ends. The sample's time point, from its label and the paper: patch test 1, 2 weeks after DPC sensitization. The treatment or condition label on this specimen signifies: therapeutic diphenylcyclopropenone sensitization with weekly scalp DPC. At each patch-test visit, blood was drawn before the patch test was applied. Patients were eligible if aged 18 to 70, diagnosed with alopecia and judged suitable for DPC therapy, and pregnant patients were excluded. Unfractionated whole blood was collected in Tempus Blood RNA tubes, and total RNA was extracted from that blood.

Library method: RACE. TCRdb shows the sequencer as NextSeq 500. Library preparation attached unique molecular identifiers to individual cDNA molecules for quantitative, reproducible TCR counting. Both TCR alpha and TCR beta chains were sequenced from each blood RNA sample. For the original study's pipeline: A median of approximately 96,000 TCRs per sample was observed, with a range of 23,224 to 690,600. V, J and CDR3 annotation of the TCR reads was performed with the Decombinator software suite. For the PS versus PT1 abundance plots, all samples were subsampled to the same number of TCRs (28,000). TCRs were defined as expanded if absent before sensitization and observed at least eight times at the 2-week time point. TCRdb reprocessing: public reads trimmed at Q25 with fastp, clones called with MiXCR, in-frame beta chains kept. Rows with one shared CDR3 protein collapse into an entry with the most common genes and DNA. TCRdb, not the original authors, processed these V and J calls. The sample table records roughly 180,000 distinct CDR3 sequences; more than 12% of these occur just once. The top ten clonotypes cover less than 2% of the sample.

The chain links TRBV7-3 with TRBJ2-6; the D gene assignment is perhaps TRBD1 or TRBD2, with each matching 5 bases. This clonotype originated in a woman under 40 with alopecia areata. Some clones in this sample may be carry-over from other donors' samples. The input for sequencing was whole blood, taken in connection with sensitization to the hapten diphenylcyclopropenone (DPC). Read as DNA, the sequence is TGTGCCAGCAGCCTCACAAATTGGGGGACCGGGGCCAACGTCCTGACTTTC. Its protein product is CASSLTNWGTGANVLTF.